These 9 T cell receptor beta chains came from one sample sequenced in a study of radiation and T cells in renal cell carcinoma. TCRdb's copy holds only in-frame clones and misses some; the assay was immunoSEQ multiplex PCR. The data contain about 150,000 clones, approximately 90% of them seen just once; the ten biggest clones take up roughly 13%. Sample time point: blood 2 weeks post-SBRT. Treatment noted: 15 Gy SBRT to primary tumor, nephrectomy 4 weeks later. The source material was blood, sampled from a patient whose treatment included radiotherapy and nephrectomy. These receptors all come from a woman aged 45-59 years with renal cell carcinoma.

The chain carries TRBV7-9 and TRBJ1-1; TRBD1 agrees at 7 bases. V dropped 7 bases and J dropped 0; count of bases not matched to a gene: 5. The CDR3 loop spans 14 amino acids. The germline V gene encodes CDR1 SEHNR and CDR2 FQNEAQ (reference sequence). This CDR3 reads CASNHRGMNTEAFF. Here the CDR3 DNA reads TGTGCCAGCAACCACAGGGGAATGAACACTGAAGCTTTCTTT.

This clone appeared a single time. The chain combines TRBV6-1 with TRBJ2-7, with a possible D match to TRBD1 (5 bases). Trimming stripped 2 bases from V and 7 bases from J, with 18 bases between. In germline, CDR1 is MNHNS, CDR2 SASEGT. The CDR3 spans 15 residues. CDR3 residues: CASSEQGRLAEEQYF. CDR3 bases: TGTGCCAGCAGTGAACAGGGAAGGCTCGCGGAAGAGCAGTACTTC.

The rearrangement joins TRBV18 to TRBJ1-2; no definite D call. V shed 2 bases and J shed 5 bases, with 12 bases lying between them. There are 14 residues in the CDR3. Germline V gives CDR1 KGHSH, CDR2 LQKENI. This CDR3 reads CASSPAGSPYGYTF. CDR3 bases: TGTGCCAGCTCACCAGCCGGCAGCCCATATGGCTACACCTTC.

The gene calls are TRBV7-9 and TRBJ2-7; no reliable D call. V shed 2 bases and J shed 5 bases, with 16 bases lying between them. CDR3 size: 15 residues. CDR1 is SEHNR, CDR2 FQNEAQ, per germline (reference sequence). Written as DNA, the CDR3 is TGTGCCAGCAGCTTACTGGGGAACGCCATGGACGAGCAGTACTTC. This encodes CASSLLGNAMDEQYF.

The rearrangement uses TRBV5-6 and TRBJ2-7; 12 bases align to TRBD1. The germline CDR1 and CDR2 sequences are SGHDT and YYEEEE. With V trimmed by 0 bases and J by 4 bases, 5 bases remained unmatched. The CDR3 totals 16 residues. DNA for the CDR3: TGTGCCAGCAGCTTGGTAGGGACAGGGGGCCAGTACGAGCAGTACTTC. The encoded protein is CASSLVGTGGQYEQYF.

This chain links TRBV15 with TRBJ2-3; 7 positions agree with TRBD2. V lost 5 bases to trimming and J lost 5 bases; unmatched junction nucleotides: 10. Germline assignment: CDR1 LNHNV and CDR2 YYDKDF (reference sequence). This CDR3 has 15 residues. CDR3 residues: CATSVQRGDVDTQYF. CDR3 bases: TGTGCCACCAGCGTTCAGCGGGGTGATGTAGATACGCAGTATTTT.

The CDR3 is CASSHRDGAEKLFF. In nucleotides, the CDR3 is TGTGCCAGCAGCCACCGGGACGGTGCTGAAAAACTGTTTTTT. This chain links TRBV5-5 with TRBJ1-4; maybe TRBD1 (5 bases). Germline-derived CDR1 and CDR2 are SGHKS and YYEKEE (reference sequence). Deletions cut 4 bases from V and 7 bases from J, with 14 bases between. The CDR3 runs to 14 residues.

The chain joins TRBV9 to TRBJ2-7, with 8 nucleotides matching TRBD2. This CDR3 is built from 15 residues. J was trimmed by 2 bases and V by 0 bases; bases with no gene match: 4. In germline, CDR1 is SGDLS, CDR2 YYNGEE. The CDR3 loop reads CASSVGLASTYEQYF. For the CDR3, the DNA is TGTGCCAGCAGCGTAGGACTAGCGAGCACCTACGAGCAGTACTTC.

The chain combines TRBV5-1 with TRBJ2-4, with 8 nucleotides matching TRBD1. J was trimmed by 6 bases and V by 7 bases; bases with no gene match: 9. The CDR3 has 14 amino acids. Germline V gives CDR1 SGHRS, CDR2 YFSETQ. DNA for the CDR3: TGCGCCAGCGCAGCAGGGGGCGTCCCAAACATTCAGTACTTC. It is translated as CASAAGGVPNIQYF.